This T cell receptor beta chain originates from a study of Graves' ophthalmopathy and Graves' hyperthyroidism. RNA transcripts served as template for amplifying TCR beta CDR3 sequences. The first round was an RT-PCR with HTBI primers, and the second round was a multiplex PCR. Each CDR3 protein gets one entry after TCRdb re-called the multiplex PCR reads with MiXCR. The sample lists about 620,000 distinct CDR3 sequences; approximately 22% were seen once. This clonotype came up many times. Antigen unknown. Study-wide findings and caveats: Blood repertoires reportedly contained most expanded thyroid clonotypes above 0.001 frequency. As the model predicted ophthalmopathy progression, it achieved a sensitivity of 70% to 71% and a specificity of 72.22%.

PBMCs stemmed from roughly 9.4 ml of fresh peripheral blood. The specimen sequenced was peripheral blood. The clonotype was recovered from a woman between 18 and 30 years old with stable Graves' hyperthyroidism. Some clones in this sample may be carry-over from other donors' samples.

The CDR3 region is CAWSVHGYTF. For the CDR3, the DNA is TGTGCCTGGAGTGTACACGGCTACACCTTC. The J gene is TRBJ1-2, the V gene TRBV30, with D unresolved. CDR3 length equals 10 residues. Germline values: CDR1 GTSNPN, CDR2 SVGIG (reference sequence). Trimming took 0 bases from V and 8 from J, leaving 4 bases between them.